A selection of T cell receptor beta chains follows, all from one sample in a study of T cells in Graves' hyperthyroidism and ophthalmopathy. One entry per CDR3 protein, called by TCRdb with MiXCR from the multiplex PCR reads. Of more than 500,000 distinct CDR3 sequences in the sample, 12% to 15% are singletons; the top ten hold approximately 15%. Sequencing used blood. The receptors derive from a woman aged 40 to 50 with Graves' hyperthyroidism. Both conserved end residues are trimmed from each CDR3. Clone size is stated in some rows and not others, as once, few, many or a class when expanded.

v_gene | len | abundance | CDR3aa
TRBV6-2/TRBV6-3 | 12 | few | ASSYRLADNEQF
TRBV7-9 | 12 | many | ASLTSGDYNEQF
TRBV7-2 | 12 | many | ASSFPQSLDTQY
TRBV30 | 13 | many | AWSVRGIIGAEAF
TRBV28 | 11 | many | ASRMTGIGGYT
TRBV6-1 | 13 | many | ASSPPDTNTGELF
TRBV20-1 | 14 | many | SARSAAHRPDTEAF
TRBV12-3/TRBV12-4 | 11 | few | ASTQSPGNEQF
TRBV7-2 | 15 | . | ASSLLTSGRGTGELF
TRBV7-2 | 16 | . | ASSLFASSGTNTGELF
TRBV20-1 | 11 | few | SARRGYNEKLF
TRBV4-1 | 14 | many | ASSQGYSGGYNEQF
TRBV18 | 13 | . | ASSPNRDRVSPLH
TRBV11-2 | 12 | many | ASSPQGAEETQY
TRBV7-2 | 15 | . | ASSPYYGTVIPGELF
TRBV6-1 | 14 | many | VSSSRQYANTGELF
TRBV5-1 | 15 | few | ASSLLTGWGQVTEAF
TRBV28 | 13 | many | ASSLTSAPLDTQY
TRBV3-1 | 13 | many | ASSQTPGSGNTIY